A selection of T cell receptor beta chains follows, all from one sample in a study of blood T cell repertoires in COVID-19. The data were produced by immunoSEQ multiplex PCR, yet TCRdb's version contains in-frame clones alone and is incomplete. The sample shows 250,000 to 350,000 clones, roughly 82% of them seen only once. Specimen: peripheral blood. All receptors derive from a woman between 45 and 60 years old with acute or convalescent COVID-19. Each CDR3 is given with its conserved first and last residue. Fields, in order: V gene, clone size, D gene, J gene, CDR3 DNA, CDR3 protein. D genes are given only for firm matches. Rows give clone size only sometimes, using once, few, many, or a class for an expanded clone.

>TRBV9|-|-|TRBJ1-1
TGTGCCAGCAGCGTAATTTTCGGGGGGACTGAAGCTTTCTTT
CASSVIFGGTEAFF
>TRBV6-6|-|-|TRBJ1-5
TGTGCCAGCAGCTCATGGGGGGACGACCAGCCCCAGCATTTT
CASSSWGDDQPQHF
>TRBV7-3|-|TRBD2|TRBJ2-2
TGTGCCAGCAGCGACTTAGCGGGAGTCGGGACCGGGGAGCTGTTTTTT
CASSDLAGVGTGELFF
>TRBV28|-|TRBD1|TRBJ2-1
TGTGCCAGCAGGGGGACAGGGGGCGGGCAGTTCTTC
CASRGTGGGQFF
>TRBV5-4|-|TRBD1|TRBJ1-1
TGTGCCAGCAGCCCCGGGACAGCCCCTGAAGCTTTCTTT
CASSPGTAPEAFF
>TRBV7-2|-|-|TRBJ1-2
TGTGCCAGCAGCCTGGACAGTTCTAACTATGGCTACACCTTC
CASSLDSSNYGYTF
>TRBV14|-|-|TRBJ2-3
TGTGCCAGCAGCCGCGGAGATACGCAGTATTTT
CASSRGDTQYF
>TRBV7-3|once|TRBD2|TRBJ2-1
TGTGCCAGCAGCTGGGGGGGTGCCAATGAGCAGTTCTTC
CASSWGGANEQFF
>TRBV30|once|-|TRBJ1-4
TGTGCCTTTTCGCGAGGAGCCCCAACTAATGAAAAACTGTTTTTT
CAFSRGAPTNEKLFF
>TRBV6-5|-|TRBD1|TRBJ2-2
TGTGCCAGCAGGGACAGGGGGAACACCGGGGAGCTGTTTTTT
CASRDRGNTGELFF
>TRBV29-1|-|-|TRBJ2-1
TGCAGCGCGGGAATCAGGGTATCCTACAATGAGCAGTTCTTC
CSAGIRVSYNEQFF
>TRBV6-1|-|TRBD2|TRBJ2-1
TGTGCCAGCAGTGGAAAGTTACCGGGACTAGCGGGAGTTCAAAATGAGCAGTTCTTC
CASSGKLPGLAGVQNEQFF
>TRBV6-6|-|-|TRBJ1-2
TGTGCCAGCAGTTACTCGTCCAGGAATTATGGCTACACCTTC
CASSYSSRNYGYTF
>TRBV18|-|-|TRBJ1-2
TGTGCCAGCTCACCCCTACTGACGGGTACTAATGACTATGGCTACACCTTC
CASSPLLTGTNDYGYTF
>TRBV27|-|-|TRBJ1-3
TGTGCCAGCAGTTTATCTTTAGGGGGAACTGGAAACACCATATATTTT
CASSLSLGGTGNTIYF
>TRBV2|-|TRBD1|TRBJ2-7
TGTGCCAGCAGTTCAACGGGACAGGCCTACGAGCAGTACTTC
CASSSTGQAYEQYF
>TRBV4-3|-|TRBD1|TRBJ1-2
TGCGCCAGCAGCCAAGAGGCAGGGGGCGGGTATGGCTACACCTTC
CASSQEAGGGYGYTF
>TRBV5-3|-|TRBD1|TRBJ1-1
TGTGCCAGAAGCTTGGACAGGGGGGTGAACACTGAAGCTTTCTTT
CARSLDRGVNTEAFF
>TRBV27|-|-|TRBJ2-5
TGTGCCAGCAGTTTATACCCCTTTCCGAGCGCCCAAGAGACCCAGTACTTC
CASSLYPFPSAQETQYF
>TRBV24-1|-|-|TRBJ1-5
TGTGCCACCATCAGGATTTGCGATCAGCCCCAGCATTTT
CATIRICDQPQHF
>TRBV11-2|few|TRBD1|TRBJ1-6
TGTGCCAGCAGCCCCGGACAGGGTAATTCACCCCTCCACTTT
CASSPGQGNSPLHF
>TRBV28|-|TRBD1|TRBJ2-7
TGTGCCAGCTACGACAGGGGCAACTTCGAGCAGTACTTC
CASYDRGNFEQYF
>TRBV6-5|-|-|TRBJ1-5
TGTGCCAGCAGTTTAGCAGGGTATAGCAATCAGCCCCAGCATTTT
CASSLAGYSNQPQHF
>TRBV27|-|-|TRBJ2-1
TGTGCCAGCAGTTTATCGTTGTTGGGTAGCCGTTACAATGAGCAGTTCTTC
CASSLSLLGSRYNEQFF
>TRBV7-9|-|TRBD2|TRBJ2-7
TGTGCCAGCAGGGGACTAGCGGGGCTGGACGAGCAGTACTTC
CASRGLAGLDEQYF
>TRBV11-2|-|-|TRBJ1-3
TGTGCCAGCAGCTTAACGGGGAGAGGAAACACCATATATTTT
CASSLTGRGNTIYF
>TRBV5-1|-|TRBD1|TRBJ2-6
TGCGCCAGCAAACAGGGACAGGGAAGAGTGGGGGCCAACGTCCTGACTTTC
CASKQGQGRVGANVLTF
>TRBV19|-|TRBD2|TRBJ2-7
TGTGCCAGTAGTACCCGAGCGGGAGTGATCTACGAGCAGTACTTC
CASSTRAGVIYEQYF
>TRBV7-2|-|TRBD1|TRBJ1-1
TGTGCCAGCAGCGCCCGACAGGGGGCGAGAACTGAAGCTTTCTTT
CASSARQGARTEAFF
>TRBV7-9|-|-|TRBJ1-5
TGTGCCAGCAGCCCGAGGGCCGCCCAGCCCCAGCATTTT
CASSPRAAQPQHF
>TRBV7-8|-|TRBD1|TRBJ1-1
TGTGCCAGCAGCTTAGATAGGCAGGGGGCAGCTTTCTTT
CASSLDRQGAAFF
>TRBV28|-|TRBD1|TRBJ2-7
TGTGCCAGCAGTTTATTGGGGCAGGGGGCCGTGGCCTACGAGCAGTACTTC
CASSLLGQGAVAYEQYF
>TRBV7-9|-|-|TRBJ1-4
TGTGCCAGCCCCCGGGGATCAGGAACTAATGAAAAACTGTTTTTT
CASPRGSGTNEKLFF
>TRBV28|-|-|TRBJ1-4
TGTGCCAGCAGTTTCTGGCCCCCCCGTATAGCCTCTAATGAAAAACTGTTTTTT
CASSFWPPRIASNEKLFF
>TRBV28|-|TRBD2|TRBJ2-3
TGTGCCAGCAGTTCGGCTAGCGGGAGTAGGACAGATACGCAGTATTTT
CASSSASGSRTDTQYF
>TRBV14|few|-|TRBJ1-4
TGTGCCAGCAGCCAAGATTCCGCGGAAGGAAAACTGTTTTTT
CASSQDSAEGKLFF
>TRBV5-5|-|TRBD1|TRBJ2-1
TGTGCCAGCAGCTTGGCTGGGACAGGTAGGGTGGGTGAGCAGTTCTTC
CASSLAGTGRVGEQFF
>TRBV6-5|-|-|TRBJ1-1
TGTGCCAGCTCGACAGGCACGAGACCTGAAGCTTTCTTT
CASSTGTRPEAFF
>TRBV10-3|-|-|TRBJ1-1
TGTGCCATCAGTTATGGGGCCCCCCGGAACACTGAAGCTTTCTTT
CAISYGAPRNTEAFF
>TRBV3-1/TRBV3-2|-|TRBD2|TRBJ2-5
TGTGCCAGCAGCCAGGGACTAGCGGGAGTGAGTCAAGAGACCCAGTACTTC
CASSQGLAGVSQETQYF
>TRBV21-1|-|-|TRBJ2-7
TGTGCCAGCAGCGATGGGACAGACCCCTACGAGCAGTACTTC
CASSDGTDPYEQYF
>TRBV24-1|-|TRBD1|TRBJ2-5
TGTGCCACCAGTGACCCCGCCGGAACCGGGACAGGGAAGGTTCGAGAGACCCAGTACTTC
CATSDPAGTGTGKVRETQYF
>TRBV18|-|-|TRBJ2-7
TGTGCCAGCTCACCAGGAGCTTACGAGCAGTACTTC
CASSPGAYEQYF
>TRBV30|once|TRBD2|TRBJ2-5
TGTGCCTGGAGGCTAGCGGGAGGGCCGCAGACCCAGTACTTC
CAWRLAGGPQTQYF
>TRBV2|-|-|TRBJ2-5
TGTGCCAGCAGTCCAACAGGTTCCACCCAGTACTTC
CASSPTGSTQYF
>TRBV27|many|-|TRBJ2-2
TGTGCCAGCAGCCACACGAACACCGGGGAGCTGTTTTTT
CASSHTNTGELFF
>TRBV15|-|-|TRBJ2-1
TGTGCCACCAGCAGGGCTTTGGCGGGTTCGGATGAGCAGTTCTTC
CATSRALAGSDEQFF
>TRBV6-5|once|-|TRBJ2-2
TGTGCCAGCAGCAATACCTATGCCGGGGAGCTGTTTTTT
CASSNTYAGELFF
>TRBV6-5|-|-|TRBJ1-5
TGTGCCAGCAGGACGGCAGGGGATCAGCCCCAGCATTTT
CASRTAGDQPQHF
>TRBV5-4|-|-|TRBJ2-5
TGTGCCAGCAGCTTCCCCGGAACTAGTGAGACCCAGTACTTC
CASSFPGTSETQYF
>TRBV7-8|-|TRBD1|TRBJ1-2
TGTGCCAGCAGCTTAATGACAGGGGGCCATGGCTACACCTTC
CASSLMTGGHGYTF
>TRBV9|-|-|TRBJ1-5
TGTGCCAGCAGCAAAGACACCTCAGTTCAGCCCCAGCATTTT
CASSKDTSVQPQHF
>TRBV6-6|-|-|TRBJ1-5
TGTGCCAGCAGTTACGGTACGGGCAATCAGCCCCAGCATTTT
CASSYGTGNQPQHF